This is a list of T cell receptor beta chains from one sample in a study of cytotoxic CD8 clonotypes in ibrutinib-treated CLL. Using immunoSEQ multiplex PCR, the repertoire was profiled, and TCRdb retains in-frame clones only, with some absent. This table has around 310,000 clones, roughly 79% appearing once. The source was PBMCs, collected before ibrutinib treatment. These receptors came from a human donor with chronic lymphocytic leukemia. CDR3s include the opening cysteine and the closing phenylalanine or tryptophan. Each record gives: V gene, J gene, D gene, clone size, CDR3 protein, CDR3 DNA. The D gene is left open where the match is weak. For some rows the clone size is stated as once, few or many, or as a class when expanded; others skip it.

V gene: TRBV4-3
J gene: TRBJ2-5
D gene: TRBD2
clone size: -
CDR3 protein: CASSHPPWASGREKQETQYF
CDR3 DNA: TGCGCCAGCAGCCATCCCCCGTGGGCTAGCGGGAGGGAAAAGCAAGAGACCCAGTACTTC

V gene: TRBV14
J gene: TRBJ2-3
D gene: TRBD2
clone size: -
CDR3 protein: CASSPLAGGPIDTQYF
CDR3 DNA: TGTGCCAGCAGCCCTTTAGCGGGAGGGCCTATAGATACGCAGTATTTT

V gene: TRBV2
J gene: TRBJ1-1
D gene: -
clone size: -
CDR3 protein: CASSDSEGRTEAFF
CDR3 DNA: TGTGCCAGCAGTGACTCGGAGGGGCGGACTGAAGCTTTCTTT

V gene: TRBV25-1
J gene: TRBJ2-1
D gene: TRBD2
clone size: -
CDR3 protein: CASSEREGLAGSGEQFF
CDR3 DNA: TGTGCCAGCAGTGAACGTGAGGGACTAGCGGGGTCCGGTGAGCAGTTCTTC

V gene: TRBV11-2
J gene: TRBJ2-7
D gene: -
clone size: -
CDR3 protein: CASSLLGTYEQYF
CDR3 DNA: TGTGCCAGCAGCCTACTAGGGACCTACGAGCAGTACTTC

V gene: TRBV15
J gene: TRBJ1-5
D gene: -
clone size: once
CDR3 protein: CATSRDRYGQPQHF
CDR3 DNA: TGTGCCACCAGCAGAGATCGATATGGTCAGCCCCAGCATTTT

V gene: TRBV18
J gene: TRBJ2-7
D gene: TRBD2
clone size: few
CDR3 protein: CASSPQRLAGGTYEQYF
CDR3 DNA: TGTGCCAGCTCACCTCAAAGGCTAGCGGGAGGAACCTACGAGCAGTACTTC

V gene: TRBV6-5
J gene: TRBJ2-7
D gene: -
clone size: -
CDR3 protein: CASSYSGTLEQYF
CDR3 DNA: TGTGCCAGCAGTTACTCGGGGACACTAGAGCAGTACTTC

V gene: TRBV7-2
J gene: TRBJ1-1
D gene: -
clone size: -
CDR3 protein: CASSLAAGVNTEAFF
CDR3 DNA: TGTGCCAGCAGCTTAGCGGCGGGAGTGAACACTGAAGCTTTCTTT

V gene: TRBV4-1
J gene: TRBJ1-5
D gene: TRBD1
clone size: few
CDR3 protein: CASSPRTGLVPQPQHF
CDR3 DNA: TGCGCCAGCAGCCCTAGGACAGGGTTGGTTCCTCAGCCCCAGCATTTT

V gene: TRBV5-1
J gene: TRBJ2-5
D gene: -
clone size: -
CDR3 protein: CASTQTGGETQYF
CDR3 DNA: TGCGCCAGCACCCAAACCGGCGGGGAGACCCAGTACTTC

V gene: TRBV5-1
J gene: TRBJ2-3
D gene: TRBD2
clone size: -
CDR3 protein: CASYLAGGSTDTQYF
CDR3 DNA: TGCGCCAGCTACCTAGCGGGAGGTAGCACAGATACGCAGTATTTT

V gene: TRBV2
J gene: TRBJ1-1
D gene: -
clone size: -
CDR3 protein: CASVSIGGGPTEAFF
CDR3 DNA: TGTGCCAGCGTAAGCATCGGCGGGGGGCCCACTGAAGCTTTCTTT

V gene: TRBV6-1
J gene: TRBJ1-5
D gene: TRBD1
clone size: -
CDR3 protein: CASSGDREAYQPQHF
CDR3 DNA: TGTGCCAGCAGTGGCGACAGGGAAGCATATCAGCCCCAGCATTTT

V gene: TRBV28
J gene: TRBJ1-2
D gene: -
clone size: -
CDR3 protein: CASFSGRKWRNRDGYTF
CDR3 DNA: TGTGCCAGCTTTTCGGGGCGCAAATGGAGAAATCGGGATGGCTACACCTTC

V gene: TRBV9
J gene: TRBJ2-7
D gene: -
clone size: -
CDR3 protein: CASSVELAPTYEQYF
CDR3 DNA: TGTGCCAGCAGCGTAGAGCTAGCGCCGACCTACGAGCAGTACTTC

V gene: TRBV20-1
J gene: TRBJ2-3
D gene: -
clone size: -
CDR3 protein: CSARIRDTQYF
CDR3 DNA: TGCAGTGCTCGCATCCGGGATACGCAGTATTTT

V gene: TRBV7-5
J gene: TRBJ2-6
D gene: -
clone size: once
CDR3 protein: CAHSGANVLTF
CDR3 DNA: TGTGCCCACTCTGGGGCCAACGTCCTGACTTTC

V gene: TRBV21-1
J gene: TRBJ2-7
D gene: -
clone size: few
CDR3 protein: CASSKASWTGAWYEQYF
CDR3 DNA: TGTGCCAGCAGCAAAGCTTCTTGGACAGGGGCTTGGTACGAGCAGTACTTC

V gene: TRBV2
J gene: TRBJ2-5
D gene: TRBD2
clone size: -
CDR3 protein: CASSEGGGGTQYF
CDR3 DNA: TGTGCCAGCAGTGAGGGCGGCGGGGGGACCCAGTACTTC

V gene: TRBV25-1
J gene: TRBJ1-1
D gene: -
clone size: -
CDR3 protein: CASSASDRLNTEAFF
CDR3 DNA: TGTGCCAGCAGTGCTTCGGACAGATTGAACACTGAAGCTTTCTTT

V gene: TRBV4-2
J gene: TRBJ1-2
D gene: -
clone size: few
CDR3 protein: CASSQDGGTPYGYTF
CDR3 DNA: TGTGCCAGCAGCCAAGATGGAGGTACACCCTATGGCTACACCTTC

V gene: TRBV9
J gene: TRBJ2-1
D gene: -
clone size: -
CDR3 protein: CASSVYGGGYNEQFF
CDR3 DNA: TGTGCCAGCAGCGTATATGGGGGCGGCTACAATGAGCAGTTCTTC

V gene: TRBV6-5
J gene: TRBJ2-5
D gene: TRBD2
clone size: -
CDR3 protein: CASRGLAVETQYF
CDR3 DNA: TGTGCCAGCAGGGGACTAGCGGTGGAGACCCAGTACTTC

V gene: TRBV15
J gene: TRBJ1-1
D gene: -
clone size: -
CDR3 protein: CATSPGDTEAFF
CDR3 DNA: TGTGCCACCAGCCCGGGGGACACTGAAGCTTTCTTT

V gene: TRBV6-1
J gene: TRBJ2-7
D gene: TRBD1
clone size: -
CDR3 protein: CASIRGDRDYYEQYF
CDR3 DNA: TGTGCCAGCATCCGAGGGGACAGAGACTACTACGAGCAGTACTTC

V gene: TRBV7-9
J gene: TRBJ2-7
D gene: -
clone size: -
CDR3 protein: CASSLISYEQYF
CDR3 DNA: TGTGCCAGCAGCCTCATCTCTTACGAGCAGTACTTC

V gene: TRBV25-1
J gene: TRBJ2-1
D gene: -
clone size: -
CDR3 protein: CASSTPFGEQFF
CDR3 DNA: TGTGCCAGCAGTACCCCCTTCGGTGAGCAGTTCTTC

V gene: TRBV7-8
J gene: TRBJ1-5
D gene: -
clone size: few
CDR3 protein: CASSLFSRAGNQPQHF
CDR3 DNA: TGTGCCAGCAGCTTATTCTCCAGGGCTGGCAATCAGCCCCAGCATTTT

V gene: TRBV15
J gene: TRBJ2-3
D gene: -
clone size: few
CDR3 protein: CATSRDRDTILTDTQYF
CDR3 DNA: TGTGCCACCAGCAGAGATCGGGACACCATTCTCACAGATACGCAGTATTTT

V gene: TRBV28
J gene: TRBJ2-7
D gene: -
clone size: -
CDR3 protein: CGTGAGIHEQYF
CDR3 DNA: TGTGGGACGGGAGCCGGAATCCACGAGCAGTACTTC

V gene: TRBV7-8
J gene: TRBJ2-2
D gene: -
clone size: -
CDR3 protein: CADGQRKGVGELFF
CDR3 DNA: TGTGCGGACGGGCAACGGAAGGGGGTCGGGGAGCTGTTTTTT

V gene: TRBV5-6
J gene: TRBJ1-2
D gene: TRBD1
clone size: -
CDR3 protein: CASSLDRGGGYTF
CDR3 DNA: TGTGCCAGCAGCTTGGACAGGGGTGGTGGCTACACCTTC

V gene: TRBV9
J gene: TRBJ1-1
D gene: TRBD1
clone size: -
CDR3 protein: CASSRDRGMKNTEAFF
CDR3 DNA: TGTGCCAGCAGCCGTGACAGGGGAATGAAGAACACTGAAGCTTTCTTT

V gene: TRBV29-1
J gene: TRBJ1-2
D gene: -
clone size: -
CDR3 protein: CSVGRGVYGYTF
CDR3 DNA: TGCAGCGTTGGTCGGGGTGTCTATGGCTACACCTTC

V gene: TRBV27
J gene: TRBJ2-1
D gene: -
clone size: -
CDR3 protein: CASTSLDPRYNEQFF
CDR3 DNA: TGTGCCAGCACCTCACTAGACCCGAGGTACAATGAGCAGTTCTTC

V gene: TRBV6-5
J gene: TRBJ2-5
D gene: -
clone size: once
CDR3 protein: CASESSMSETQYF
CDR3 DNA: TGTGCCAGCGAATCTAGCATGTCCGAGACCCAGTACTTC

V gene: TRBV7-9
J gene: TRBJ2-7
D gene: TRBD1
clone size: -
CDR3 protein: CASSHWGQGSYEQYF
CDR3 DNA: TGTGCCAGCAGCCACTGGGGACAGGGCTCCTACGAGCAGTACTTC

V gene: TRBV30
J gene: TRBJ2-7
D gene: TRBD1
clone size: -
CDR3 protein: CAWIHPGTGRNRQYF
CDR3 DNA: TGTGCCTGGATCCACCCTGGGACAGGGCGAAATAGGCAGTACTTC

V gene: TRBV27
J gene: TRBJ2-7
D gene: TRBD2
clone size: -
CDR3 protein: CASRRPPGLAGGSYEQYF
CDR3 DNA: TGTGCCAGCAGACGCCCCCCGGGACTAGCGGGAGGGTCCTACGAGCAGTACTTC

V gene: TRBV7-2
J gene: TRBJ2-1
D gene: -
clone size: -
CDR3 protein: CASSLAQGANEQFF
CDR3 DNA: TGTGCCAGCAGCTTAGCTCAGGGTGCGAATGAGCAGTTCTTC

V gene: TRBV6-5
J gene: TRBJ2-5
D gene: -
clone size: -
CDR3 protein: CASSYSGGSRETQYF
CDR3 DNA: TGTGCCAGCAGTTACTCTGGCGGTTCGAGGGAGACCCAGTACTTC

V gene: TRBV6-5
J gene: TRBJ2-7
D gene: TRBD1
clone size: -
CDR3 protein: CASSIDRGPGEQYF
CDR3 DNA: TGTGCCAGCAGTATCGACAGGGGGCCTGGAGAGCAGTACTTC

V gene: TRBV14
J gene: TRBJ2-1
D gene: -
clone size: -
CDR3 protein: CASSRTGGSYNEQFF
CDR3 DNA: TGTGCCAGCAGTCGAACAGGCGGCTCCTACAATGAGCAGTTCTTC

V gene: TRBV7-2
J gene: TRBJ2-7
D gene: TRBD2
clone size: -
CDR3 protein: CASSSRQSGTLAYEQYF
CDR3 DNA: TGTGCCAGCAGCTCAAGACAGAGCGGGACCCTCGCCTACGAGCAGTACTTC

V gene: TRBV4-2
J gene: TRBJ2-3
D gene: TRBD2
clone size: -
CDR3 protein: CASTSPGTTSDTQYF
CDR3 DNA: TGTGCCAGCACCTCCCCCGGGACTACGTCGGATACGCAGTATTTT

V gene: TRBV18
J gene: TRBJ2-2
D gene: -
clone size: -
CDR3 protein: CASSPRGGADTGELFF
CDR3 DNA: TGTGCCAGCTCACCACGCGGAGGGGCGGATACCGGGGAGCTGTTTTTT

V gene: TRBV7-2
J gene: TRBJ2-3
D gene: -
clone size: few
CDR3 protein: CASSFGGARNTQYF
CDR3 DNA: TGTGCCAGCAGCTTTGGTGGGGCGAGGAATACGCAGTATTTT

V gene: TRBV5-1
J gene: TRBJ1-1
D gene: TRBD1
clone size: -
CDR3 protein: CASSLDQGEGTEAFF
CDR3 DNA: TGCGCCAGCAGCTTGGACCAGGGGGAGGGCACTGAAGCTTTCTTT

V gene: TRBV4-2
J gene: TRBJ1-2
D gene: -
clone size: -
CDR3 protein: CASRRGYGYTF
CDR3 DNA: TGTGCCAGCAGACGGGGGTATGGCTACACCTTC

V gene: TRBV7-2
J gene: TRBJ1-2
D gene: TRBD1
clone size: -
CDR3 protein: CASSQDRGQGYTF
CDR3 DNA: TGTGCCAGCAGCCAAGACAGGGGGCAAGGCTACACCTTC

V gene: TRBV12-2
J gene: TRBJ2-1
D gene: -
clone size: -
CDR3 protein: CASRLAASGRINEQFF
CDR3 DNA: TGTGCAAGTCGCTTAGCGGCTAGCGGGAGAATCAATGAGCAGTTCTTC

V gene: TRBV11-2
J gene: TRBJ1-2
D gene: TRBD1
clone size: -
CDR3 protein: CASSSLGTGVNYGYTF
CDR3 DNA: TGTGCCAGCAGCTCGTTGGGGACAGGGGTTAACTATGGCTACACCTTC

V gene: TRBV10-3
J gene: TRBJ1-2
D gene: -
clone size: -
CDR3 protein: CAISERRGYTF
CDR3 DNA: TGTGCCATCAGTGAAAGGAGGGGCTACACCTTC